Listed below are T cell receptor beta chains from one sample, sequenced in a study of OX40 agonist ivuxolimab in advanced cancers. Sequencing was performed with immunoSEQ multiplex PCR; in TCRdb, only in-frame clones are kept and a portion is missing. The data show about 68,000 clones, 70% to 90% seen once. The specimen comprised CD4+ or CD8+ T cells sorted from blood, sampled in a trial of the OX40 agonist ivuxolimab. The receptors shown here come from an adult with an advanced solid tumor such as melanoma, head and neck, liver or kidney cancer. CDR3s include the opening cysteine and the closing phenylalanine or tryptophan. The D gene is left open where the match is weak. Rows may omit the clone size; those that give it use once, few, many or a size class.

V: TRBV23-1; D: NA; size: NA; J: TRBJ1-4; length: 11; CDR3: CASSPGSKLFF; DNA: TGCGCCAGCAGTCCAGGGAGCAAACTGTTTTTT
V: TRBV25-1; D: NA; size: NA; J: TRBJ1-4; length: 16; CDR3: CASSILTGGGSEKLFF; DNA: TGTGCCAGCAGTATCCTCACGGGGGGCGGAAGTGAAAAACTGTTTTTT
V: TRBV18; D: NA; size: NA; J: TRBJ2-7; length: 11; CDR3: CASSPGDEQYF; DNA: TGTGCCAGCTCACCGGGGGACGAGCAGTACTTC
V: TRBV6-5; D: TRBD1; size: NA; J: TRBJ2-7; length: 14; CDR3: CASSYAGQGYEQYF; DNA: TGTGCCAGCAGTTACGCCGGACAGGGCTACGAGCAGTACTTC
V: TRBV6-1; D: NA; size: NA; J: TRBJ1-2; length: 15; CDR3: CASSEDPWGNYGYTF; DNA: TGTGCCAGCAGTGAAGATCCTTGGGGTAACTATGGCTACACCTTC
V: TRBV10-3; D: NA; size: NA; J: TRBJ2-3; length: 12; CDR3: CAIMGGADTQYF; DNA: TGTGCCATCATGGGGGGTGCAGATACGCAGTATTTT
V: TRBV6-5; D: NA; size: NA; J: TRBJ2-7; length: 11; CDR3: CASSSPYEQYF; DNA: TGTGCCAGCAGTTCCCCCTACGAGCAGTACTTC
V: TRBV5-1; D: TRBD1; size: NA; J: TRBJ1-2; length: 13; CDR3: CASSLGTEGGYTF; DNA: TGCGCCAGCAGCCTAGGGACAGAGGGTGGCTACACCTTC
V: TRBV18; D: TRBD1; size: NA; J: TRBJ2-7; length: 15; CDR3: CASSSRTGASYEQYF; DNA: TGTGCCAGCTCTTCAAGGACAGGGGCCTCCTACGAGCAGTACTTC
V: TRBV5-1; D: NA; size: NA; J: TRBJ1-2; length: 13; CDR3: CASSFEVNYGYTF; DNA: TGCGCCAGCAGCTTTGAGGTTAACTATGGCTACACCTTC
V: TRBV7-6; D: NA; size: NA; J: TRBJ2-5; length: 13; CDR3: CASSPGSQETQYF; DNA: TGTGCCAGCAGCCCGGGATCTCAAGAGACCCAGTACTTC
V: TRBV5-1; D: NA; size: few; J: TRBJ1-1; length: 13; CDR3: CASSARGQSEAFF; DNA: TGCGCCAGCAGCGCGAGGGGACAAAGTGAAGCTTTCTTT
V: TRBV7-2; D: NA; size: NA; J: TRBJ1-2; length: 13; CDR3: CASSSPGNYGYTF; DNA: TGTGCCAGCAGCTCCCCCGGTAACTATGGCTACACCTTC
V: TRBV28; D: TRBD1; size: NA; J: TRBJ1-4; length: 14; CDR3: CASSYGGRGEKLFF; DNA: TGTGCCAGCAGTTACGGGGGCAGGGGGGAAAAACTGTTTTTT
V: TRBV23-1; D: TRBD1; size: NA; J: TRBJ1-3; length: 22; CDR3: CASSPILPIPRQGRFSGNTIYF; DNA: TGCGCCAGCAGTCCCATTTTACCCATACCTAGACAGGGCCGGTTCTCTGGAAACACCATATATTTT
V: TRBV19; D: NA; size: NA; J: TRBJ1-4; length: 11; CDR3: CASSIAEKLFF; DNA: TGTGCCAGTAGTATAGCCGAAAAACTGTTTTTT
V: TRBV18; D: NA; size: NA; J: TRBJ1-1; length: 14; CDR3: CASSPTRENTEAFF; DNA: TGTGCCAGCTCACCAACCAGGGAGAACACTGAAGCTTTCTTT
V: TRBV4-1; D: NA; size: once; J: TRBJ2-5; length: 15; CDR3: CASSLRGGPQETQYF; DNA: TGCGCCAGCAGCCTTCGTGGGGGTCCCCAAGAGACCCAGTACTTC
V: TRBV2; D: NA; size: NA; J: TRBJ1-4; length: 16; CDR3: CASSELSGTLNEKLFF; DNA: TGTGCCAGCAGTGAACTTTCCGGGACATTGAATGAAAAACTGTTTTTT
V: TRBV27; D: TRBD2; size: NA; J: TRBJ2-3; length: 15; CDR3: CASSLGLVGTDTQYF; DNA: TGTGCCAGCAGTTTAGGACTAGTCGGCACAGATACGCAGTATTTT
V: TRBV5-8; D: TRBD1; size: NA; J: TRBJ1-2; length: 13; CDR3: CASSPWDRGSYTF; DNA: TGTGCCAGCAGCCCCTGGGACAGGGGAAGCTACACCTTC
V: TRBV7-2; D: TRBD1; size: once; J: TRBJ1-6; length: 15; CDR3: CASRANRGWNSPLHF; DNA: TGTGCCAGCAGGGCCAACAGGGGTTGGAATTCACCCCTCCACTTT
V: TRBV5-4; D: NA; size: few; J: TRBJ1-2; length: 12; CDR3: CASSSPSYGYTF; DNA: TGTGCCAGCAGCTCCCCGAGCTATGGCTACACCTTC
V: TRBV5-1; D: NA; size: NA; J: TRBJ1-3; length: 14; CDR3: CASSPDRSGNTIYF; DNA: TGCGCCAGCAGCCCTGACAGGAGTGGAAACACCATATATTTT
V: TRBV2; D: NA; size: few; J: TRBJ1-6; length: 15; CDR3: CASSETDLHNSPLHF; DNA: TGTGCCAGCAGTGAAACAGACCTCCATAATTCACCCCTCCACTTT
V: TRBV7-6; D: NA; size: NA; J: TRBJ2-7; length: 13; CDR3: CASSLSTTKAQYF; DNA: TGTGCCAGCAGCTTATCTACCACGAAGGCGCAGTACTTC
V: TRBV6-1; D: TRBD2; size: NA; J: TRBJ2-3; length: 17; CDR3: CASSGLAGGPGTDTQYF; DNA: TGTGCCAGCAGTGGACTAGCGGGGGGGCCCGGCACAGATACGCAGTATTTT
V: TRBV29-1; D: TRBD1; size: NA; J: TRBJ2-7; length: 14; CDR3: CSVEKNRGQNEQYF; DNA: TGCAGCGTTGAGAAAAACAGGGGGCAGAACGAGCAGTACTTC
V: TRBV5-1; D: NA; size: NA; J: TRBJ2-1; length: 17; CDR3: CASSLARGREIYNEQFF; DNA: TGCGCCAGCAGCTTGGCTCGCGGCAGGGAGATATACAATGAGCAGTTCTTC
V: TRBV2; D: NA; size: NA; J: TRBJ2-7; length: 17; CDR3: CASSDLVGLFPAGWQYF; DNA: TGTGCCAGCAGTGATCTAGTGGGCCTCTTCCCCGCAGGTTGGCAGTACTTC
V: TRBV2; D: TRBD2; size: NA; J: TRBJ2-2; length: 15; CDR3: CASRLLAGGTGELFF; DNA: TGTGCCAGCAGATTACTAGCGGGGGGCACCGGGGAGCTGTTTTTT
V: TRBV2; D: NA; size: few; J: TRBJ1-6; length: 13; CDR3: CASSGQQNSPLHF; DNA: TGTGCCAGCAGTGGGCAGCAAAATTCACCCCTCCACTTT
V: TRBV2; D: NA; size: few; J: TRBJ1-6; length: 12; CDR3: CATSDRNSPLHF; DNA: TGTGCCACCTCGGACCGGAATTCACCCCTCCACTTT
V: TRBV5-4; D: TRBD1; size: NA; J: TRBJ2-1; length: 13; CDR3: CASSLDRGRAEFF; DNA: TGTGCCAGCAGCCTGGACAGGGGCCGAGCAGAGTTCTTC
V: TRBV7-2; D: NA; size: NA; J: TRBJ1-3; length: 15; CDR3: CASSFQRGSGNTIYF; DNA: TGTGCCAGCAGCTTCCAACGGGGCTCTGGAAACACCATATATTTT
V: TRBV2; D: NA; size: few; J: TRBJ2-1; length: 14; CDR3: CASREGGTYNEQFF; DNA: TGTGCCAGCAGGGAAGGGGGGACCTACAATGAGCAGTTCTTC
V: TRBV27; D: TRBD1; size: NA; J: TRBJ1-1; length: 13; CDR3: CASSDRVRTEAFF; DNA: TGTGCCAGCAGTGACAGGGTACGGACTGAAGCTTTCTTT
V: TRBV10-3; D: TRBD1; size: NA; J: TRBJ2-1; length: 16; CDR3: CAISESGQGPYNEQFF; DNA: TGTGCCATCAGTGAGTCGGGACAGGGGCCCTACAATGAGCAGTTCTTC
V: TRBV6-5; D: NA; size: NA; J: TRBJ1-4; length: 16; CDR3: CASSYSGGGGSEKLFF; DNA: TGTGCCAGCAGTTACTCGGGTGGTGGGGGGTCTGAAAAACTGTTTTTT
V: TRBV7-2; D: TRBD1; size: NA; J: TRBJ2-5; length: 14; CDR3: CASSAQGVGETQYF; DNA: TGTGCCAGCAGCGCGCAGGGGGTAGGAGAGACCCAGTACTTC